These 6 T cell receptor beta chains originate from one sample sequenced in a study of cytomegalovirus exposure and HLA in healthy donors. A multiplex PCR was run with 60 Vbeta primers and 13 Jbeta primers. The repertoire was sequenced with immunoSEQ multiplex PCR; TCRdb's copy has only in-frame clones and lacks some. This sample yields about 160,000 clones, of which 80% to 90% are seen a single time; roughly 7.6% belongs to the top ten. The sequencing input was PBMCs. These receptors were collected from a woman between 25 and 40 years old in good health and CMV-seropositive.

This sequence joins TRBV5-1 and TRBJ2-7; the match to TRBD2 covers 8 bases. After removal of 3 bases from V and 5 bases from J, the junction contained 7 bases not matched to a gene. CDR3 length: 14 residues. Per germline, CDR1 SGHRS and CDR2 YFSETQ. Here the CDR3 DNA reads TGCGCCAGCAGCTCTAAAGCGGGAGACCACGAGCAGTACTTC. As protein: CASSSKAGDHEQYF.

The V and J genes are TRBV9 and TRBJ1-3; D is undetermined. This CDR3 has 15 amino acids. Per germline, CDR1 SGDLS and CDR2 YYNGEE. The ends were cut back, 0 bases at V and 4 bases at J, with 11 bases in the middle. DNA for the CDR3: TGTGCCAGCAGCGTAGATCTCGGGTCGGGAAACACCATATATTTT. Translated, it gives CASSVDLGSGNTIYF.

This chain joins TRBV10-3 and TRBJ2-2, with TRBD2 matching 7 bases. V trimming: 8 bases; J trimming: 1 base; junction bases outside the gene matches: 4. Germline lookup yields CDR1 ENHRY and CDR2 SYGVKD. The CDR3 totals 14 residues. This CDR3 is CAIRASGNTGELFF. The CDR3 DNA reads TGTGCCATCCGGGCTAGCGGGAACACCGGGGAGCTGTTTTTT.

The chain employs TRBV29-1 and TRBJ1-1; tentatively, D is TRBD1 (6 bases). Germline lookup yields CDR1 SQVTM and CDR2 ANQGSEA. V was trimmed by 4 bases and J by 3 bases, leaving 18 bases between them. The CDR3 sequence is 15 residues long. The CDR3 is CSVGGGRGWDTEAFF. As DNA, the CDR3 is TGCAGCGTTGGCGGGGGCAGGGGCTGGGACACTGAAGCTTTCTTT.

CDR3 sequence reads: CASRTGYGYTF. The CDR3 nucleotides read TGTGCCAGCAGGACAGGGTACGGCTACACCTTC. This chain joins TRBV6-5 and TRBJ1-2, with 7 bases that match TRBD1. Germline V gene sequence: CDR1 MNHEY, CDR2 SVGAGI. The CDR3 spans 11 residues. V trimming: 6 bases; J trimming: 8 bases; junction bases outside the gene matches: 3.

V gene TRBV5-5 combines with J gene TRBJ2-7; possible D gene TRBD1, 5 bases. Per the germline V gene, CDR1 is SGHKS and CDR2 is YYEKEE (reference sequence). V was cut by 1 base and J by 4 bases, with 18 bases left in between. This CDR3 has 16 amino acids. The CDR3 nucleotides are TGTGCCAGCAGCTTGAGGGTAGGGGTTAACCGGTACGAGCAGTACTTC. Amino acid sequence: CASSLRVGVNRYEQYF.